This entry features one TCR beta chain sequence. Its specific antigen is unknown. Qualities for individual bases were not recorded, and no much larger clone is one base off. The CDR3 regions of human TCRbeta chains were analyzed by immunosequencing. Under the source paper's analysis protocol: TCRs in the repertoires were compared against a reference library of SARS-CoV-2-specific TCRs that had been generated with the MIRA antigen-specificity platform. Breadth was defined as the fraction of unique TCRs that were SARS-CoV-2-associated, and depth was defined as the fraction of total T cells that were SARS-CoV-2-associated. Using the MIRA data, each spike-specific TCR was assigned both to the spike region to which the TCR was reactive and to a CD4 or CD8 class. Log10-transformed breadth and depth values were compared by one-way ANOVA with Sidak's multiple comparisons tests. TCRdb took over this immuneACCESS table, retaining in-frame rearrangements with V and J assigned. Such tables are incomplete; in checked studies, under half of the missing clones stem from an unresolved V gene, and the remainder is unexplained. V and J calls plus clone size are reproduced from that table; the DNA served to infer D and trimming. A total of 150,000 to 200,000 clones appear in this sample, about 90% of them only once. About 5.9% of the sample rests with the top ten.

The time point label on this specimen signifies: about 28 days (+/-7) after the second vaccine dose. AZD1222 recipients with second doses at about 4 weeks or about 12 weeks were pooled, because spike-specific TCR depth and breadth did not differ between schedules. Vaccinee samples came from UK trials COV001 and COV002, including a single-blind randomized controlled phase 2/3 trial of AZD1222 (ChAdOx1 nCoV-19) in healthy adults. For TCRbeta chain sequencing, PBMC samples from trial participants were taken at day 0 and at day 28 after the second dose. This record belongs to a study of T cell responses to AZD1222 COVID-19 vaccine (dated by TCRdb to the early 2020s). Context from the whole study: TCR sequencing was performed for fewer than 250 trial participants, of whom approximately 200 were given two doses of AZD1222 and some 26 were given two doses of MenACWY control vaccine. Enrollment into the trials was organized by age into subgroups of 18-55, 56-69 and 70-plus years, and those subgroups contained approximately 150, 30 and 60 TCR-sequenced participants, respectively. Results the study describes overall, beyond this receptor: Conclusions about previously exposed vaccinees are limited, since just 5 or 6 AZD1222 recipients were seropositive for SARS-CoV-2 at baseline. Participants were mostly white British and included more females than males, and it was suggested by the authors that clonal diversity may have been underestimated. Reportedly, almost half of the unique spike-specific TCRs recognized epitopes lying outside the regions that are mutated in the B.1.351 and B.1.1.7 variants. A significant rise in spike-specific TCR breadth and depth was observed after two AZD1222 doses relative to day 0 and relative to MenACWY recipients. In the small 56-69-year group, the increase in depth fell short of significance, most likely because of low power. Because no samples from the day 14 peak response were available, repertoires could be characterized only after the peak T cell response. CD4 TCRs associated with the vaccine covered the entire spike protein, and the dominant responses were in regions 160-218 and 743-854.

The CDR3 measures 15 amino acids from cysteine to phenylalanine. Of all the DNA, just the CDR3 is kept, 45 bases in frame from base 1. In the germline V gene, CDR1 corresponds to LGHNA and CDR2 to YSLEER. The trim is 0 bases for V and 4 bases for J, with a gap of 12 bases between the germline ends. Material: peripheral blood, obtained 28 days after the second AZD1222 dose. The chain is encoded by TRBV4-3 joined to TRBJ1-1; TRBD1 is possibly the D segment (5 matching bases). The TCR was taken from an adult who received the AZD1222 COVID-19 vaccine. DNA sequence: TGCGCCAGCAGCCAAGAGCTTACGGGGACCACTGAAGCTTTCTTT. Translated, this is CASSQELTGTTEAFF.